This T cell receptor beta chain was recovered during a study of type 1 regulatory T cells. TCRdb reprocessed the reads via MiXCR and lists one record per CDR3 protein. The sample records roughly 20,000 distinct CDR3 sequences, 9.5% to 13% being singletons. The receptor was isolated from a human donor in good health. Sequenced: CD4+ T cells, either the whole sample or a sorted fraction (not recorded which).

This CDR3 reads CASRGSYNSPLHF. The CDR3 DNA follows: TGTGCCAGCAGGGGCTCCTATAATTCACCCCTCCACTTT. The chain carries TRBV27 and TRBJ1-6; D is ambiguous. CDR3 length: 13 amino acids. From germline, CDR1 is MNHEY and CDR2 SMNVEV (reference sequence). V lost 6 bases, J lost 0 bases, and 3 bases lay in between.